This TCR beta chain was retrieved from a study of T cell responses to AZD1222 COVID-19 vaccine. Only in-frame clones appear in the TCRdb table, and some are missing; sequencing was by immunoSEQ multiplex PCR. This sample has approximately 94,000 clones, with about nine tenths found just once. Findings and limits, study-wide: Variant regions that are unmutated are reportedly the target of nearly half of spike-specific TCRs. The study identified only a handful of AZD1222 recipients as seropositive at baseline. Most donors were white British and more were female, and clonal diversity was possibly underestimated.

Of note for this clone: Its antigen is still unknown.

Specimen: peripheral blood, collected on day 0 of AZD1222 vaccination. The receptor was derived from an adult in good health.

CDR3 coding DNA: TGTGCCAGCAGCCCTCGGGACCTTTCCGGGGAGCTGTTTTTT. Protein: CASSPRDLSGELFF. V usage is TRBV3-1 (or the pseudogene TRBV3-2) and J usage is TRBJ2-2; the D gene could be TRBD1 or TRBD2 (5 bases each). The CDR3 has 14 residues. Germline V lookup: CDR1 LGHDT, CDR2 YNNKEL (reference sequence). V was pared by 4 bases and J by 6 bases, with 12 bases between.